The 22 T cell receptor beta chains reported below all come from one sample, sequenced in a study of glioma-infiltrating T cells after dendritic cell vaccination (dated by TCRdb to the mid-2010s). The library was made by the immunoSEQ multiplex PCR assay. TCRdb mirrors the immuneACCESS table, restricted to in-frame sequences. Some clones are absent from its copies; in checked studies, under half trace to an unresolved V gene, and the reason for the others is unknown. The sample has about 96,000 clones on record, 79% of them singletons. The top ten clonotypes cover under 7% of the sample. Specimen: blood, collected before dendritic cell vaccination. The receptor source for this set is a human donor with glioblastoma.

The rearrangement links TRBV7-3 to TRBJ1-3, with TRBD1 as a possible D gene (5 bases). This CDR3 comprises 13 residues. V was trimmed by 1 base and J by 8 bases, leaving 9 bases between them. Per germline, CDR1 SGHTA and CDR2 FQGTGA. The chain's CDR3 is CASSLNRRDTIYF. CDR3 DNA: TGTGCCAGCAGCTTAAACAGGAGGGACACCATATATTTT.

This clone has just one count. The J gene is TRBJ2-2, the V gene TRBV11-1; 9 nucleotides match TRBD2. The CDR3 is made up of 17 amino acids. The V gene end was trimmed by 3 bases and the J gene end by 3 bases; junction bases not matched to a gene: 8. Germline assignment: CDR1 SGHAT and CDR2 FQDESV (reference sequence). The chain's CDR3 is CASSFPAGGLDTGELFF. The CDR3 bases are TGTGCCAGCAGCTTCCCAGCGGGGGGTCTCGACACCGGGGAGCTGTTTTTT. Complete variable domain (other parts from reference TRBV11-1 and TRBJ2-2): EAEVAQSPRYKITEKSQAVAFWCDPISGHATLYWYRQILGQGPELLVQFQDESVVDDSQLPKDRFSAERLKGVDSTLKIQPAELGDSAMYLCASSFPAGGLDTGELFFGEGSRLTVL.

The rearrangement joins TRBV7-6 to TRBJ2-2; TRBD1 agrees at 8 bases. Germline V gene data show CDR1 as SGHVS and CDR2 as FNYEAQ. This CDR3 is 14 amino acids long. J lost 3 bases, V lost 8 bases, and 5 bases had no gene match. The CDR3 sequence: CASRRTGHTGELFF. The CDR3 nucleotides are TGTGCCAGCCGGAGGACAGGGCACACCGGGGAGCTGTTTTTT.

The count of this clone is one. The J gene is TRBJ2-5, the V gene TRBV5-4, with D perhaps matching TRBD1 (5 bases). The CDR3 has 14 amino acids. Trimming removed 0 bases at V and 2 bases at J, with 8 bases between. The germline V gene has CDR1 SGHNT and CDR2 YYREEE (reference sequence). CDR3 sequence (DNA): TGTGCCAGCAGCTTGGCCCCAGGGCAAGAGACCCAGTACTTC. Translated: CASSLAPGQETQYF.

The chain combines TRBV10-3 with TRBJ2-2; 12 nucleotides line up with TRBD2. J gave up 6 bases and V 5 bases, and 10 bases lay outside the gene matches. Per germline, CDR1 ENHRY and CDR2 SYGVKD. This CDR3 spans 17 amino acids. In DNA, the CDR3 is TGTGCCATCAGTCAATCCGGACTAGCGGGGCCTGCCGGGGAGCTGTTTTTT. It codes for CAISQSGLAGPAGELFF.

V gene TRBV18 combines with J gene TRBJ2-7, with TRBD2 matching 8 bases. This CDR3 has 14 amino acids. J lost 9 bases, V lost 3 bases, and 10 bases had no gene match. Germline V gives CDR1 KGHSH, CDR2 LQKENI. In DNA form, the CDR3 reads TGTGCCAGCTCACCCTGGGAGCGGGAGAGTTCGCAGTACTTC. This codes for CASSPWERESSQYF.

The chain links TRBV6-1 to TRBJ1-1, with D perhaps TRBD1 (5 bases). Trimming cost V 5 bases and J 10 bases, with 8 bases left between them. Looked up from germline, CDR1 is MNHNS and CDR2 is SASEGT. The CDR3 has 10 amino acids. CDR3: CASSRRGAFF. For the CDR3, the DNA is TGTGCCAGCAGTAGAAGGGGAGCTTTCTTT.

In DNA form, the CDR3 reads TGCGCCAGCAGTGAGGCGCAGGTTCATCAGCCCCAGCATTTT. This gives the protein CASSEAQVHQPQHF. The chain joins TRBV10-1 to TRBJ1-5; no definite D call. This CDR3 has 14 residues. Germline CDR1 WNHNN, CDR2 SYGVQD (reference sequence). With 2 bases removed from V and 5 bases from J, the gap between germline ends came to 10 bases.

The gene calls are TRBV5-6 and TRBJ2-6; 9 nucleotides align to TRBD2. Germline CDR1 SGHDT, CDR2 YYEEEE. CDR3 length: 15 residues. Trimming at V came to 4 bases and at J to 5 bases, leaving 4 bases not matched to a gene. The CDR3 DNA reads TGTGCCAGCAGCCATAGCGGGGGTTGGGCCAACGTCCTGACTTTC. Translation gives CASSHSGGWANVLTF.

The rearrangement links TRBV6-5 to TRBJ2-7; D is perhaps TRBD2 (6 bases). The germline gives CDR1 MNHEY, CDR2 SVGAGI. Trimming removed 5 bases from V and 3 bases from J, with 17 bases in between. The CDR3 spans 15 residues. The CDR3, as DNA: TGTGCCAGCAGTCGAGGACGGGACTCAATCTACGAGCAGTACTTC. It is translated as CASSRGRDSIYEQYF.

V and J are TRBV28 and TRBJ1-3; no definite D call. This CDR3 has 14 residues. Between the trimmed V and J ends, which lost 3 bases and 4 bases, there was a span of 10 bases. The germline V gene encodes CDR1 MDHEN and CDR2 SYDVKM. The CDR3 nucleotides read TGTGCCAGCAGTTTCCAGGATTTGGGAAACACCATATATTTT. Translated, it gives CASSFQDLGNTIYF.

A few counts support this clone. CDR3 protein: CASSLAPSGKIYEQYF. Written as DNA, the CDR3 is TGTGCCAGCAGCTTGGCCCCTAGCGGGAAGATCTACGAGCAGTACTTC. This chain links TRBV11-2 with TRBJ2-7; the match to TRBD2 covers 9 bases. This CDR3 is 16 amino acids long. V dropped 3 bases and J dropped 3; count of bases not matched to a gene: 9. CDR1 is SGHAT, CDR2 FQNNGV, per germline.

The chain joins TRBV10-1 to TRBJ1-1, with 12 positions matching TRBD1. This CDR3 comprises 16 residues. The germline V gene has CDR1 WNHNN and CDR2 SYGVQD (reference sequence). The V segment lost 6 bases and the J segment 3 bases; nucleotides outside the gene matches: 8. CDR3 sequence: CASSPGQGARDTEAFF. As DNA, the CDR3 is TGCGCCAGCAGCCCGGGACAGGGGGCGCGGGACACTGAAGCTTTCTTT.

The chain couples TRBV10-3 to TRBJ2-2; TRBD2 matches at 14 bases. The CDR3 covers 19 residues. The germline V gene encodes CDR1 ENHRY and CDR2 SYGVKD. V gave up 7 bases and J gave up 4 bases; unmatched junction bases: 14. In DNA form, the CDR3 reads TGTGCCATCAACCTAGCTCCCGGGACTAGCGGGGGACTCACCGGGGAGCTGTTTTTT. Amino acid sequence: CAINLAPGTSGGLTGELFF.

This chain joins TRBV25-1 and TRBJ1-1; D might be TRBD1 (5 bases). Trimming left V 6 bases short and J 10 bases short, with 15 bases between. The CDR3 sequence is 12 residues long. CDR1 and CDR2 from the germline V gene are MGHDK and SYGVNS. The CDR3 loop reads CASSWKGRGAFF. CDR3 nucleotide sequence: TGTGCCAGCAGCTGGAAGGGGAGGGGAGCTTTCTTT.

The chain uses TRBV7-3 and TRBJ2-2; D is ambiguous. The ends were cut back, 5 bases at V and 4 bases at J, with 8 bases in the middle. CDR3 length equals 13 residues. In germline, CDR1 is SGHTA, CDR2 FQGTGA. CDR3 DNA sequence: TGTGCCAGCAGCCCCTCGGGCACCGGGGAGCTGTTTTTT. Translating it yields CASSPSGTGELFF.

This chain joins TRBV7-3 and TRBJ2-2; TRBD2 matches at 7 bases. Germline CDR1 is SGHTA and CDR2 is FQGTGA. J was trimmed by 5 bases and V by 7 bases; bases with no gene match: 16. The CDR3 length is 17 residues. The CDR3 DNA reads TGTGCCAGCAAAATCACGGGGGGACCAGGGAAGACCGGGGAGCTGTTTTTT. Its translation: CASKITGGPGKTGELFF. The whole variable domain, remainder taken from reference TRBV7-3 and TRBJ2-2, is GAGVSQTPSNKVTEKGKYVELRCDPISGHTALYWYRQSLGQGPEFLIYFQGTGAADDSGLPNDRFFAVRPEGSVSTLKIQRTERGDSAVYLCASKITGGPGKTGELFFGEGSRLTVL.

This sequence joins TRBV2 and TRBJ2-1; D is possibly TRBD1 (5 bases). The CDR3 is 14 residues long. Between the trimmed V and J ends, which lost 6 bases and 4 bases, there was a span of 13 bases. From germline, CDR1 is SNHLY and CDR2 FYNNEI. CDR3: CASSPIDSYNEQFF. The CDR3 bases are TGTGCCAGCAGCCCCATAGACAGTTACAATGAGCAGTTCTTC.

The V gene is TRBV19, the J gene TRBJ2-3, with D perhaps TRBD2 (5 bases). CDR1 is LNHDA, CDR2 SQIVND, per germline (reference sequence). The CDR3 length is 14 residues. V lost 2 bases to trimming and J lost 1 base, with 7 bases between them. The CDR3 region has the DNA TGTGCCAGTAGTATATGGGGAGGCACAGATACGCAGTATTTT. Its translation is CASSIWGGTDTQYF.

The chain recombines TRBV29-1 with TRBJ1-1, with 7 bases that match TRBD1. V was pared by 7 bases and J by 5 bases, with 22 bases of the junction left unmatched. The CDR3 totals 17 residues. CDR1 SQVTM and CDR2 ANQGSEA come from the germline V gene. The chain's CDR3 is CSATIRLSGTVWTEAFF. The CDR3 DNA follows: TGCAGCGCGACAATCAGACTTTCCGGGACAGTATGGACTGAAGCTTTCTTT.

CDR3 in amino acids: CASSIAEGTSYEQYF. In DNA, the CDR3 is TGTGCCAGTAGTATAGCGGAGGGGACTTCCTACGAGCAGTACTTC. The J gene is TRBJ2-7, the V gene TRBV19; TRBD2 is a possible D gene (6 bases). The CDR3 extends over 15 amino acids. Trimming removed 1 base from V and 1 base from J, with 11 bases in between. Per the germline V gene, CDR1 is LNHDA and CDR2 is SQIVND (reference sequence).

In DNA, the CDR3 is TGTGCCTGGACCTCGGGGGGGGGCAAGCAGTTCTTC. Translating it yields CAWTSGGGKQFF. This chain connects TRBV30 to TRBJ2-1; 8 bases are shared with TRBD2. Unmatched junction bases numbered 7, after V lost 4 bases and J lost 11 bases. The CDR3 spans 12 residues. The germline CDR1 and CDR2 sequences are GTSNPN and SVGIG (reference sequence). Drawing the rest from reference TRBV30 and TRBJ2-1, the complete variable domain is SQTIHQWPATLVQPVGSPLSLECTVEGTSNPNLYWYRQAAGRGLQLLFYSVGIGQISSEVPQNLSASRPQDRQFILSSKKLLLSDSGFYLCAWTSGGGKQFFGPGTRLTVL.